Following are 25 T cell receptor beta chains from one sample sequenced in a study of T cells after yellow fever vaccination (dated by TCRdb to the late 2010s). Receptors were amplified or captured by 5' RACE. The instrument was an Illumina HiSeq 2500. TCRdb reworked the public reads: Q25 trimming with fastp, MiXCR clone assembly, productive beta chains retained. Each entry merges the rows of one CDR3 protein and shows their most common DNA and genes. The sample table lists 450,000 to 550,000 distinct CDR3 sequences, roughly 19% of them with a count of one. The ten most abundant clones make up about 13% of the sample. What the treatment or condition label conveys for this sample: live attenuated yellow fever vaccine strain. The sequencing here drew on PBMCs, taken 15 days after the yellow fever booster vaccination. These receptors were taken from a man aged 25 to 45 who received the YFV17D yellow fever vaccine.

The table lists this clonotype with a few counts. The V gene is TRBV10-1, the J gene TRBJ2-3; no firm D call. The germline gives CDR1 WNHNN, CDR2 SYGVQD (reference sequence). V was cut by 2 bases and J by 6 bases, with 6 bases left in between. The CDR3 runs to 12 residues. The CDR3 here is CASSEGFDTQYF. Here the CDR3 DNA reads TGCGCCAGCAGTGAGGGGTTTGATACGCAGTATTTT.

The CDR3 region has the DNA TGCAGCGTTGGGGAAGCGGGGTACGAGCAGTACTTC. Protein product: CSVGEAGYEQYF. The gene calls are TRBV29-1 and TRBJ2-7, with 7 bases that match TRBD2. CDR1 and CDR2 (germline): SQVTM, ANQGSEA. The trim removed 4 bases at V and 4 bases at J, leaving 4 bases unmatched. This CDR3 has 12 amino acids.

The chain employs TRBV3-1 and TRBJ2-5, with D unresolved. V was cut by 0 bases and J by 3 bases, with 8 bases left in between. The CDR3 spans 14 residues. CDR1 is LGHDT and CDR2 is YNNKEL in the germline V gene (reference sequence). CDR3 sequence reads: CASSQEGGKETQYF. The CDR3 nucleotides read TGTGCCAGCAGCCAAGAGGGTGGAAAAGAGACCCAGTACTTC.

This clonotype was picked up a small number of times. The rearrangement uses TRBV5-1 and TRBJ2-1, with a possible D match to TRBD2 (5 bases). Germline lookup yields CDR1 SGHRS and CDR2 YFSETQ. The CDR3 contains 16 residues. The V end was cut by 0 bases, the J end by 4 bases, with 14 bases between. The CDR3 coding sequence is TGCGCCAGCAGCTTGGGGGCTAGCCCCGGGTACAATGAGCAGTTCTTC. It is translated as CASSLGASPGYNEQFF.

In this sample, this clonotype turned up many times. This sequence joins TRBV7-2 and TRBJ2-1; TRBD2 matches 14 bases. The CDR3 runs 15 residues. The germline V gene has CDR1 SGHTA and CDR2 FQGNSA. V trimming: 3 bases; J trimming: 7 bases; junction bases outside the gene matches: 2. CDR3 DNA sequence: TGTGCCAGCAGCTTTGGGACTAGCGGGAGTAATGAGCAGTTCTTC. Translation: CASSFGTSGSNEQFF.

The sample holds a few counts of this clonotype. The chain carries TRBV18 and TRBJ2-5, with a weak D call TRBD1 (5 bases). The CDR3 length is 14 residues. Per the germline V gene, CDR1 is KGHSH and CDR2 is LQKENI. The germline V and J ends were trimmed by 0 bases and 5 bases, with 10 bases remaining between them. CDR3 sequence (DNA): TGTGCCAGCTCACCACCGACCAGGGTTGAGACCCAGTACTTC. Encoded protein: CASSPPTRVETQYF.

The CDR3 DNA sequence: TGTGCCAGCTCACCAGGGGAAGGCATGAACACTGAAGCTTTCTTT. It is translated as CASSPGEGMNTEAFF. The rearrangement links TRBV18 to TRBJ1-1; the D is unclear. V lost 2 bases and J 0 bases, leaving 10 bases between the germline ends. Germline lookup yields CDR1 KGHSH and CDR2 LQKENI. The length of the CDR3 is 15 residues. The full variable domain, completed using reference TRBV18 and TRBJ1-1, is NAGVMQNPRHLVRRRGQEARLRCSPMKGHSHVYWYRQLPEEGLKFMVYLQKENIIDESGMPKERFSAEFPKEGPSILRIQQVVRGDSAAYFCASSPGEGMNTEAFFGQGTRLTVV.

The chain uses TRBV7-6 and TRBJ2-7; D remains ambiguous. The V end lost 1 base, the J end lost 6 bases, and 7 bases lay between the germline ends. The CDR3 is 12 residues long. The germline V gene has CDR1 SGHVS and CDR2 FNYEAQ. Here the CDR3 DNA reads TGTGCCAGCAGCTTAGGAACCTCCGAGCAGTACTTC. Translated: CASSLGTSEQYF. Full variable domain (missing parts from reference TRBV7-6 and TRBJ2-7): GAGVSQSPRYKVTKRGQDVALRCDPISGHVSLYWYRQALGQGPEFLTYFNYEAQQDKSGLPNDRFSAERPEGSISTLTIQRTEQRDSAMYRCASSLGTSEQYFGPGTRLTVT.

The chain recombines TRBV15 with TRBJ2-2; perhaps TRBD2 as D (5 bases). Between the trimmed V and J ends, which lost 4 bases and 1 base, there was a span of 13 bases. The CDR3 runs 16 residues. Germline CDR1 reads LNHNV; CDR2 reads YYDKDF (reference sequence). This CDR3 reads CATSIVGVGNTGELFF. CDR3 DNA sequence: TGTGCCACCAGCATAGTCGGGGTTGGGAACACCGGGGAGCTGTTTTTT.

The rearrangement links TRBV7-8 to TRBJ2-3, with 7 bases aligning to TRBD1. Germline CDR1 is SGHVS and CDR2 is FQNEAQ. V lost 4 bases to trimming and J lost 7 bases; unmatched junction nucleotides: 11. This CDR3 spans 15 amino acids. This CDR3 is CASSSRDSAQNTQYF. In nucleotides, the CDR3 is TGTGCCAGCAGCTCCCGGGACAGCGCACAAAATACGCAGTATTTT. The variable domain in full, with the rest retrieved from reference TRBV7-8 and TRBJ2-3, is GAGVSQSPRYKVAKRGQDVALRCDPISGHVSLFWYQQALGQGPEFLTYFQNEAQLDKSGLPSDRFFAERPEGSVSTLKIQRTQQEDSAVYLCASSSRDSAQNTQYFGPGTRLTVL.

In its sample, this clonotype was seen a few times. This sequence joins TRBV5-5 and TRBJ2-7; 9 bases are a match to TRBD1. Germline trimming cut 5 bases from V and 6 bases from J; bases unmatched to any gene: 3. Germline CDR1 reads SGHKS; CDR2 reads YYEKEE (reference sequence). The CDR3 is 12 residues long. The chain's CDR3 is CASRGQGVEQYF. For the CDR3, the DNA is TGTGCCAGCAGGGGACAGGGCGTCGAGCAGTACTTC.

This clonotype has at least ten counts. The chain combines TRBV5-5 with TRBJ2-3; no definite D call. V was shortened by 5 bases and J by 4 bases, with 5 bases between the two germline ends. Germline V lookup: CDR1 SGHKS, CDR2 YYEKEE (reference sequence). This CDR3 is built from 11 residues. CDR3 amino acids: CASRGADTQYF. Here the CDR3 DNA reads TGTGCCAGCAGAGGTGCAGATACGCAGTATTTT.

In its sample, this clonotype was seen a few times. The V gene is TRBV12-3 or TRBV12-4, the J gene TRBJ1-6; tentative D call: TRBD1 (6 bases). V was cut by 3 bases and J by 6 bases, with 9 bases left in between. The CDR3 contains 14 residues. CDR3: CASSLVQGNSPLHF. CDR3 nucleotides: TGTGCCAGCAGTTTGGTACAGGGTAATTCACCCCTCCACTTT.

This clonotype was detected many times. The chain couples TRBV4-3 to TRBJ2-2; the match to TRBD2 covers 12 bases. The V gene end was trimmed by 3 bases and the J gene end by 6 bases; junction bases not matched to a gene: 5. In germline, CDR1 is LGHNA, CDR2 YSLEER. The CDR3 is made up of 16 amino acids. The CDR3: CASSHLTSGSSGELFF. The DNA of the CDR3 is TGCGCCAGCAGCCACCTGACTAGCGGGAGCTCCGGGGAGCTGTTTTTT.

This clonotype was observed a few times. The V and J genes are TRBV5-6 and TRBJ2-7; D not resolved. With 2 bases removed from V and 0 bases from J, the gap between germline ends came to 9 bases. Germline CDR1 SGHDT, CDR2 YYEEEE. The CDR3 runs 14 residues. The DNA for the CDR3 is TGTGCCAGCAGCTTCCGATGGAACTCCTACGAGCAGTACTTC. Protein: CASSFRWNSYEQYF.

This clonotype was seen a handful of times. This chain's CDR3 is CSARDLGAGYEQYF. CDR3 DNA sequence: TGCAGTGCTAGAGATTTGGGGGCCGGGTACGAGCAGTACTTC. The chain carries TRBV20-1 and TRBJ2-7; perhaps TRBD1 as D (6 bases). Looked up from germline, CDR1 is DFQATT and CDR2 is SNEGSKA (reference sequence). V dropped 0 bases and J dropped 4 bases, with 13 bases sitting between them. The CDR3 loop spans 14 amino acids.

This rearrangement joins TRBV20-1 to TRBJ1-5; no reliable D call. CDR3 length equals 15 residues. The germline CDR1 and CDR2 sequences are DFQATT and SNEGSKA (reference sequence). V was cut by 0 bases and J by 0 bases, with 9 bases left in between. The DNA of the CDR3 is TGCAGTGCTAGAGATTTAAGGGATAGCAATCAGCCCCAGCATTTT. It is translated as CSARDLRDSNQPQHF.

The chain joins TRBV7-9 to TRBJ1-1; TRBD1 agrees at 10 bases. J was trimmed by 8 bases and V by 3 bases; bases with no gene match: 12. There are 16 residues in the CDR3. Looked up from germline, CDR1 is SEHNR and CDR2 is FQNEAQ (reference sequence). CDR3 in DNA: TGTGCCAGCAGCTTCACCCGGGACAGGGGCCCGGCGGAAGCTTTCTTT. This codes for CASSFTRDRGPAEAFF.

The chain joins TRBV6-5 to TRBJ2-7; D not resolved. V was pared by 2 bases and J by 0 bases, with 14 bases between. Germline CDR1 reads MNHEY; CDR2 reads SVGAGI. The CDR3 contains 16 residues. Here the CDR3 reads CASSYSIGRSSYEQYF. DNA of the CDR3: TGTGCCAGCAGTTACAGTATTGGCAGGAGCTCCTACGAGCAGTACTTC.

The genes are TRBV11-2 and TRBJ2-3; D remains ambiguous. Germline V gives CDR1 SGHAT, CDR2 FQNNGV. Trimming shortened V by 5 bases and J by 0 bases, and 21 bases separated the two germline ends. CDR3 length: 18 residues. The CDR3, as DNA: TGTGCCAGCAGCCCCTCTCCCTTTCCGGGCTCTAGCACAGATACGCAGTATTTT. Amino acids: CASSPSPFPGSSTDTQYF. The full variable domain, completed using reference TRBV11-2 and TRBJ2-3, is EAGVAQSPRYKIIEKRQSVAFWCNPISGHATLYWYQQILGQGPKLLIQFQNNGVVDDSQLPKDRFSAERLKGVDSTLKIQPAKLEDSAVYLCASSPSPFPGSSTDTQYFGPGTRLTVL.

This clonotype came up a few times. The chain links TRBV6-1 to TRBJ2-3; D is unclear. Germline assignment: CDR1 MNHNS and CDR2 SASEGT. Trimming stripped 0 bases from V and 5 bases from J, with 6 bases between. This CDR3 contains 13 residues. The CDR3: CASSEAGIDTQYF. For the CDR3, the DNA is TGTGCCAGCAGTGAAGCTGGCATAGATACGCAGTATTTT.

The chain employs TRBV6-2 or TRBV6-3 and TRBJ2-6, with 7 bases matching TRBD1. Germline V CDR1 and CDR2: MNHEY, SVGEGT. Losses at the gene ends were 8 bases for V and 1 base for J; bases not matched to a gene: 8. This CDR3 contains 16 residues. CDR3 region: CASRESTGSGANVLTF. CDR3 coding DNA: TGTGCCAGCCGAGAGTCGACAGGGTCTGGGGCCAACGTCCTGACTTTC.

The chain uses TRBV12-3 or TRBV12-4 and TRBJ1-1, with D possibly matching TRBD1 (6 bases). The CDR3 has 16 residues. V dropped 6 bases and J dropped 0 bases, with 17 bases sitting between them. The CDR3: CASSWGAGQVNTEAFF. As DNA, the CDR3 is TGTGCCAGCAGCTGGGGGGCAGGGCAGGTGAACACTGAAGCTTTCTTT.

This clonotype turned up a few times. This CDR3 is CSAKTVADTQYF. The CDR3 DNA is TGCAGTGCTAAGACGGTGGCAGATACGCAGTATTTT. The chain is built from TRBV20-1 and TRBJ2-3, with no clear D. Germline CDR1 DFQATT, CDR2 SNEGSKA (reference sequence). Trimming stripped 4 bases from V and 4 bases from J, with 9 bases between. The CDR3 covers 12 residues.

The table lists this clonotype with a few counts. This rearrangement joins TRBV10-3 to TRBJ2-7, with TRBD1 matching over 9 bases. There are 13 residues in the CDR3. The germline V gene encodes CDR1 ENHRY and CDR2 SYGVKD. Trimming cost V 9 bases and J 6 bases; bases outside gene matches: 9. CDR3 in amino acids: CAIPQQGAGEQYF. DNA of the CDR3: TGTGCCATTCCACAACAGGGGGCAGGCGAGCAGTACTTC.